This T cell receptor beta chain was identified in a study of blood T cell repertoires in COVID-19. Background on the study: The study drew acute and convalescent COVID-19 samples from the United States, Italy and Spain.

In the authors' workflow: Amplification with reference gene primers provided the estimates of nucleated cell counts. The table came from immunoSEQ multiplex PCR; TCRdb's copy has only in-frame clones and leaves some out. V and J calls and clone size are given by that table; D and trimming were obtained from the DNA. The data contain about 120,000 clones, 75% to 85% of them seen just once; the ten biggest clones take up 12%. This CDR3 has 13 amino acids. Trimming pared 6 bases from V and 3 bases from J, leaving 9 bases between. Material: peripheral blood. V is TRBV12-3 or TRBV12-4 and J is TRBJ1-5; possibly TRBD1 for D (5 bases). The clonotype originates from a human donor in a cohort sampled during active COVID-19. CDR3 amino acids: CASSQTDNQPQHF. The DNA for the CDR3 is TGTGCCAGCAGCCAGACAGACAATCAGCCCCAGCATTTT.